This T cell receptor beta chain was retrieved from a study of OX40 agonist ivuxolimab in advanced cancers. Study-wide context: The dose-escalation cohort was about 83% male, with a mean age of around 54 years, ranging about 20 to 85. Allowance was made for prior anti-PD-1, anti-PD-L1 or anti-CTLA-4 therapy, and about 40% had some.

The CDR3 runs 14 residues. Per germline, CDR1 LNHDA and CDR2 SQIVND (reference sequence). J gave up 6 bases and V 3 bases, and 4 bases lay outside the gene matches. This clone was counted a single time. Its cognate antigen is unknown. Study-wide findings and caveats: Some of the lowest clonal expansion was seen in partial responders at 0.1-3.0 mg/kg.

Data came from immunoSEQ multiplex PCR; TCRdb stores just in-frame clones and leaves some out. This sample yields some 16,000 clones, of which 60% to 80% are seen a single time; 36% belongs to the top ten. The sample in question was CD4+ or CD8+ T cells sorted from blood, obtained in a trial of the OX40 agonist ivuxolimab. The chain couples TRBV19 to TRBJ1-5, with 8 bases aligning to TRBD1. This clonotype originated in an adult with an advanced solid tumor such as melanoma, head and neck, liver or kidney cancer. The CDR3 nucleotides read TGTGCCAGTAGTATTCAGGGGGCCACTCAGCCCCAGCATTTT. This codes for CASSIQGATQPQHF.